This T cell receptor (beta chain) was captured in a study of T cell responses to AZD1222 COVID-19 vaccine. Study-wide points: Only a handful of AZD1222 recipients were seropositive at baseline.

Only one count was recorded for this clone. The antigen remains unidentified. The same CDR3 is also encoded by other DNA sequences in this sample. The V end was cut by 1 base, the J end by 2 bases, with 8 bases between. This CDR3 is 14 amino acids long. The V gene's germline CDR1 is SGHDN and CDR2 FVKESK. Method: immunoSEQ multiplex PCR; TCRdb's copy keeps in-frame clones and lacks some. Here the sample spans some 170,000 clones, roughly nine tenths being singletons. This rearrangement joins TRBV14 to TRBJ1-2, with D possibly being TRBD1 (5 bases). The sample in question was peripheral blood, obtained on day 0 of MenACWY control vaccination. This sequence originates from an adult in good health. The CDR3 loop is CASSQVGGNYGYTF. The CDR3 DNA follows: TGTGCCAGCAGCCAAGTTGGGGGGAACTATGGCTACACCTTC.